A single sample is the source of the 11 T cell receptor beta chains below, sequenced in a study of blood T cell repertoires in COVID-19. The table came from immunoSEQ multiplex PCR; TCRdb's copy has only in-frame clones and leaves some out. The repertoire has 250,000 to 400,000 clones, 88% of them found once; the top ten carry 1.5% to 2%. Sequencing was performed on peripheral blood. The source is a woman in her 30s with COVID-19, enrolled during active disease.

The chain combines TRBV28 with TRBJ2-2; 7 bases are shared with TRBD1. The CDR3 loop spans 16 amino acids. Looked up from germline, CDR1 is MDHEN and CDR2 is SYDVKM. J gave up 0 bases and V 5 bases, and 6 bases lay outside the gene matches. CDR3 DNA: TGTGCCAGCAGTGCCTCCGGGACAGCGAACACCGGGGAGCTGTTTTTT. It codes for CASSASGTANTGELFF.

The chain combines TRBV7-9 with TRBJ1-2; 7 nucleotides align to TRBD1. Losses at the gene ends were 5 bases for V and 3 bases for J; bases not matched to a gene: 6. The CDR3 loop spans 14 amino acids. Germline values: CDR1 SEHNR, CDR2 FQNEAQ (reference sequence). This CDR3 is CASSPGTDDYGYTF. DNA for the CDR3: TGTGCCAGCAGCCCGGGGACAGACGACTATGGCTACACCTTC.

The CDR3 sequence is CASSLARGDETQYF. For the CDR3, the DNA is TGTGCCAGCAGCTTGGCGCGGGGCGATGAGACCCAGTACTTC. The chain joins TRBV5-4 to TRBJ2-5, with D possibly TRBD2 on 6 matching bases. Trimming removed 0 bases at V and 5 bases at J, with 11 bases between. Germline assignment: CDR1 SGHNT and CDR2 YYREEE (reference sequence). The CDR3 is 14 amino acids.

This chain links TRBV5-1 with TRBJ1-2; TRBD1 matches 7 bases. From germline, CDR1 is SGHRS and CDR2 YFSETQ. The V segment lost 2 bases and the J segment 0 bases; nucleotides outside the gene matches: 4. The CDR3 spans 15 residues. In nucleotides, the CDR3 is TGCGCCAGCAGCTTTGGGGACAGACCTAACTATGGCTACACCTTC. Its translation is CASSFGDRPNYGYTF.

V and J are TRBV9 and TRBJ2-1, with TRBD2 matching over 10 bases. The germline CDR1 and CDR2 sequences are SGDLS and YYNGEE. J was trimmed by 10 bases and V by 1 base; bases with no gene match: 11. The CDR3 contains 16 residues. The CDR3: CASSVRASGGAREQFF. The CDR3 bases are TGTGCCAGCAGCGTAAGGGCCAGCGGGGGGGCCCGGGAGCAGTTCTTC.

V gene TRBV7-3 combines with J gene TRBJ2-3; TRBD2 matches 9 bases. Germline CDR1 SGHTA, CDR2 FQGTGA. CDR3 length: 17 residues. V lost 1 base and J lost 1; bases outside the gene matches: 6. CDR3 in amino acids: CASSLKGASGGTDTQYF. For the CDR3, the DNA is TGTGCCAGCAGCTTAAAGGGCGCTAGCGGGGGCACAGATACGCAGTATTTT.

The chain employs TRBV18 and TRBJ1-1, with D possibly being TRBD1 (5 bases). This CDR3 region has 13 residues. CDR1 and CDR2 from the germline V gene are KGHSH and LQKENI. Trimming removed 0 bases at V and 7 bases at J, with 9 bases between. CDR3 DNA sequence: TGTGCCAGCTCACCACCGGACGACAGTGAAGCTTTCTTT. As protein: CASSPPDDSEAFF.

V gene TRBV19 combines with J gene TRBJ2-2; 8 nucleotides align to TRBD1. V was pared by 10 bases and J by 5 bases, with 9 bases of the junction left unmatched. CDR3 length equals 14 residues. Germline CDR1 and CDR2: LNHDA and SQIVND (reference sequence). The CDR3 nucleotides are TGTGCCACGTCGGGACAGGCCTTTACCGGGGAGCTGTTTTTT. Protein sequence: CATSGQAFTGELFF.

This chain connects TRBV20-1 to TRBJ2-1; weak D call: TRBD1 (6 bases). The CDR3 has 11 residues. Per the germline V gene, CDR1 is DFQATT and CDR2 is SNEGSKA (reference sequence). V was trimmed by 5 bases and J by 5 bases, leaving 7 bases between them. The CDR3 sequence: CSAHRDNEQFF. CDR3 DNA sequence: TGCAGTGCTCACAGGGACAATGAGCAGTTCTTC.

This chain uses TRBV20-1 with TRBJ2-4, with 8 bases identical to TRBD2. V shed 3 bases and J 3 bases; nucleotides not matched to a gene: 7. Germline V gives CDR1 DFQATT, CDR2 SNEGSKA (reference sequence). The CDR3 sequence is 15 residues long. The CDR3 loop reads CSASPGGQVKNIQYF. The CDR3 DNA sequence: TGCAGTGCTAGTCCGGGGGGGCAGGTCAAAAACATTCAGTACTTC.

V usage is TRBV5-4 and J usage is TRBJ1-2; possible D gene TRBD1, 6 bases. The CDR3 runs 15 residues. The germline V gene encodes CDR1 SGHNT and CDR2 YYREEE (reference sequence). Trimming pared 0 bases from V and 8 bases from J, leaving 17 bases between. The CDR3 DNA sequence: TGTGCCAGCAGCTTGGCCAACAGGGAAGGGATGGGCTACACCTTC. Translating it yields CASSLANREGMGYTF.